This entry concerns a single T cell receptor (beta chain). Its target is not known. The sample belongs to a study of CD8 T cells in ankylosing spondylitis. TCRdb re-called the 5' RACE reads through MiXCR, storing one row per CDR3 protein. The data contain 200,000 to 300,000 distinct CDR3 sequences, over 9.5% of them singletons. Study-level findings and limits: According to the report, clones linked to the disease were significantly enriched in matched synovial fluid samples taken from ankylosing spondylitis patients.

Germline V gene data show CDR1 as WNHNN and CDR2 as SYGVQD (reference sequence). This CDR3 comprises 14 residues. With V trimmed by 4 bases and J by 5 bases, 5 bases remained unmatched. The chain carries TRBV10-1 and TRBJ2-1; 7 bases line up with TRBD1. The sequence was obtained from a male donor with ankylosing spondylitis or in good health (not recorded which). Sequencing was done on a sample of blood, either unsorted or a sorted T cell fraction (not recorded which). CDR3 residues: CASSGGGRDNEQFF. The CDR3 DNA sequence: TGCGCCAGCAGTGGAGGGGGCAGAGACAATGAGCAGTTCTTC.